The source of this T cell receptor beta chain is a study of Graves' ophthalmopathy and Graves' hyperthyroidism. Worth noting for this clonotype: The antigen is not known.

Findings and caveats of the study: The authors also found most expanded thyroid clonotypes above 0.001 frequency in blood.

RNA transcripts provided the template for amplifying TCR beta CDR3 regions. Second-round multiplex PCR came after first-round RT-PCR with HTBI primers. Each CDR3 protein is one row after TCRdb ran MiXCR on the multiplex PCR reads. The sample consists of hundreds of thousands of distinct CDR3 sequences, 20% to 25% of them appearing once. CDR3 length: 15 amino acids. Germline V gene data show CDR1 as SEHNR and CDR2 as FQNEAQ (reference sequence). V lost 5 bases, J lost 5 bases, and 18 bases lay in between. The chain recombines TRBV7-9 with TRBJ1-1, with D maybe TRBD1 (6 bases). The specimen was peripheral blood. This TCR came from a woman under 30 with stable Graves' hyperthyroidism. Some clones in this sample may be carry-over from other donors' samples. CDR3 in DNA: TGTGCCAGCAGCAATTTGGGGGGGGCTAGGACTGAAGCTTTCTTT. Protein: CASSNLGGARTEAFF.